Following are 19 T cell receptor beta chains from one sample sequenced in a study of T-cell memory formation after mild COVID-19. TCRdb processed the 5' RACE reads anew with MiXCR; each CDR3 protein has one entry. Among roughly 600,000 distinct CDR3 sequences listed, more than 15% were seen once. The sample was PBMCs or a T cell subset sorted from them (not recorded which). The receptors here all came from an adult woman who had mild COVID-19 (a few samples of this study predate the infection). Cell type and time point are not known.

CDR3 sequence reads: CASSPPTGAYSDTQYF. For the CDR3, the DNA is TGCGCCAGCAGCCCCCCGACAGGGGCGTATTCGGATACGCAGTATTTT. The J gene is TRBJ2-3, the V gene TRBV5-1; TRBD1 agrees at 8 bases. From germline, CDR1 is SGHRS and CDR2 YFSETQ. This CDR3 region has 16 residues. After removal of 4 bases from V and 6 bases from J, the junction contained 13 bases not matched to a gene.

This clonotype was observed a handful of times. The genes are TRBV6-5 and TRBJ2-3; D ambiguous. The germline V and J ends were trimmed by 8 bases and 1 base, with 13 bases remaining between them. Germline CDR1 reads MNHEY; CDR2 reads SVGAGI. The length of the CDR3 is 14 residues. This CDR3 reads CASQKRKRTDTQYF. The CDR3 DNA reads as TGTGCCAGCCAGAAGAGAAAGCGCACAGATACGCAGTATTTT.

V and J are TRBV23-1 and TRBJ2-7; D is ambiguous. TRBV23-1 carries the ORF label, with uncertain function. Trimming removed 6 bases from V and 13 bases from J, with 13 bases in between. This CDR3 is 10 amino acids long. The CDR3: CASSSGSHYF. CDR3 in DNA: TGCGCCAGCAGCTCGGGTTCCCATTACTTC.

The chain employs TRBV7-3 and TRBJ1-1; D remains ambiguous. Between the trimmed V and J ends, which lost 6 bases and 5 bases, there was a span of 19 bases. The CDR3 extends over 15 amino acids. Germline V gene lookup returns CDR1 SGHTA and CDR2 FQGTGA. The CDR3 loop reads CASSRDSAYGTEAFF. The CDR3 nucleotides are TGTGCCAGCAGTCGGGATTCTGCTTATGGGACTGAAGCTTTCTTT.

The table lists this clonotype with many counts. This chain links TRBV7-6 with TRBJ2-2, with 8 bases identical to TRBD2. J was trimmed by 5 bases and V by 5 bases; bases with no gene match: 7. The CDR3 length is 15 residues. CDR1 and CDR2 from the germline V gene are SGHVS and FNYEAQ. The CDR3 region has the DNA TGTGCCAGCAGCCCGATTAGCGGGGCGACCGGGGAGCTGTTTTTT. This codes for CASSPISGATGELFF.

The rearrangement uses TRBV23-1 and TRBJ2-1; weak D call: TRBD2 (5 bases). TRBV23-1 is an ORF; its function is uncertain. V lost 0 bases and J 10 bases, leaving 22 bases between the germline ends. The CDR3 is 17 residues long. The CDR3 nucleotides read TGCGCCAGCAGTCAATCGGACTCGCCGAGCTACAATGAGGAGCAGTTCTTC. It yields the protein CASSQSDSPSYNEEQFF.

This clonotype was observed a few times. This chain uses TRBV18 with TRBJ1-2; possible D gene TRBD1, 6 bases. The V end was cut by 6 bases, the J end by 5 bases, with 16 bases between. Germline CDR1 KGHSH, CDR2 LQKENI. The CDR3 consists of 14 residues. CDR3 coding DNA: TGTGCCAGCTCGACAGAGGGCCAGGGGTATGGCTACACCTTC. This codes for CASSTEGQGYGYTF.

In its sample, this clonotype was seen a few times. The CDR3 here is CATSPNGGARTGELFF. The CDR3 DNA sequence: TGTGCCACCAGTCCAAACGGGGGGGCACGCACCGGGGAGCTGTTTTTT. V gene TRBV24-1 combines with J gene TRBJ2-2; TRBD2 aligns across 8 bases. V dropped 6 bases and J dropped 4; count of bases not matched to a gene: 9. Looked up from germline, CDR1 is KGHDR and CDR2 is SFDVKD. CDR3 length: 16 residues.

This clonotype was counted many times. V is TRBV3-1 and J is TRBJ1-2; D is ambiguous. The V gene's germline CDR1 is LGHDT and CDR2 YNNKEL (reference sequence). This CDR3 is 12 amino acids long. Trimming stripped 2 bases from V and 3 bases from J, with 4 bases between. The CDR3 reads CASSQSYYGYTF. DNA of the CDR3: TGTGCCAGCAGCCAATCCTACTATGGCTACACCTTC.

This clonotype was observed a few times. In nucleotides, the CDR3 is TGTGCCAGCAGTTCGATGGCGGGGACGGGTCAGCCCCAGCATTTT. This sequence encodes CASSSMAGTGQPQHF. V gene TRBV12-3 or TRBV12-4 combines with J gene TRBJ1-5, with D possibly being TRBD1 (5 bases). The CDR3 length is 15 residues. Trimming removed 4 bases from V and 6 bases from J, with 16 bases in between.

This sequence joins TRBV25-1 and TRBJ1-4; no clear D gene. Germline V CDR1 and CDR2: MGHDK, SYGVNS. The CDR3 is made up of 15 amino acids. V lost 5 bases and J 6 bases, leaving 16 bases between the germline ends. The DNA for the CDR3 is TGTGCCAGCAGTTCTGTGGAGGGATGGGATGAAAAACTGTTTTTT. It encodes CASSSVEGWDEKLFF.

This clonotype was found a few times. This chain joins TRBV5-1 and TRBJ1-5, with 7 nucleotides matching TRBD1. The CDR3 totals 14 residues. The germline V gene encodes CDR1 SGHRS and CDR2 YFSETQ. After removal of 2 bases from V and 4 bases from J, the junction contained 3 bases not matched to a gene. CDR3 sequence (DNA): TGCGCCAGCAGCTTAGGGGGCTGGAATCAGCCCCAGCATTTT. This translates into CASSLGGWNQPQHF.

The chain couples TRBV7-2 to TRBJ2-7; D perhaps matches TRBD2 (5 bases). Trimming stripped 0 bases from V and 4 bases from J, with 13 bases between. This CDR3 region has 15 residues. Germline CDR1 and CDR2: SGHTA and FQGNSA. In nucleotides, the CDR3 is TGTGCCAGCAGCTTAGCCGCGACCCCGGGGTACGAGCAGTACTTC. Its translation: CASSLAATPGYEQYF.

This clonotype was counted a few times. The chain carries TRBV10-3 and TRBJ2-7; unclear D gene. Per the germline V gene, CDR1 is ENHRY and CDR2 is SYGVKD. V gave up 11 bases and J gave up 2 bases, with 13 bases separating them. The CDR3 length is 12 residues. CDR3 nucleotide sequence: TGTGCCCCCCGGGCCGGAACCTACGAGCAGTACTTC. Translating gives CAPRAGTYEQYF.

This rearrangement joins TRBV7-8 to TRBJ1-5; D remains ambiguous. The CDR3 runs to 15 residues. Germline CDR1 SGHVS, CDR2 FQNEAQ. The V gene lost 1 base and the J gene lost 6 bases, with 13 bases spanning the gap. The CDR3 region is CASSLVKGAGQPQHF. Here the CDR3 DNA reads TGTGCCAGCAGCTTAGTGAAGGGAGCAGGTCAGCCCCAGCATTTT. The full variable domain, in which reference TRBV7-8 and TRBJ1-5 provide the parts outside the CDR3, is GAGVSQSPRYKVAKRGQDVALRCDPISGHVSLFWYQQALGQGPEFLTYFQNEAQLDKSGLPSDRFFAERPEGSVSTLKIQRTQQEDSAVYLCASSLVKGAGQPQHFGDGTRLSIL.

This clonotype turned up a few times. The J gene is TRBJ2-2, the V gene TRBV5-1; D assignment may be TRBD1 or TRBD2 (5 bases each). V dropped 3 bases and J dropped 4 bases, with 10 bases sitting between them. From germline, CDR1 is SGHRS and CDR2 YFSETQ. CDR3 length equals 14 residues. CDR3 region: CASSWTGGTGELFF. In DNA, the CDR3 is TGCGCCAGCAGCTGGACTGGGGGCACCGGGGAGCTGTTTTTT.

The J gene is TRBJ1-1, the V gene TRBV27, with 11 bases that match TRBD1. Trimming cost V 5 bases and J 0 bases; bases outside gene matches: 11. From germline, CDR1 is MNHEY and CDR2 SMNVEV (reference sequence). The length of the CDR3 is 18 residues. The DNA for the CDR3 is TGTGCCAGCAGTCCGGACAGGGGGCGGTGGGTCCTGAACACTGAAGCTTTCTTT. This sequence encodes CASSPDRGRWVLNTEAFF.

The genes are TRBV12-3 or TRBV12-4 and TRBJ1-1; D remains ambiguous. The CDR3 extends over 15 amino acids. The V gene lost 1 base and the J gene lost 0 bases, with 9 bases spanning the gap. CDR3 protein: CASSLVANMNTEAFF. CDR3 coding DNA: TGTGCCAGCAGTTTAGTGGCCAACATGAACACTGAAGCTTTCTTT.

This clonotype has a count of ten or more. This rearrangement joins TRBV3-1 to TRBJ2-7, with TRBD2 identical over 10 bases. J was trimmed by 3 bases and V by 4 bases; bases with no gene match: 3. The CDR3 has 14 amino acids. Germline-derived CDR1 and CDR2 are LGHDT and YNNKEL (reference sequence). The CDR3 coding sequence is TGTGCCAGCAGCCCTCTAGCGGGAGACTACGAGCAGTACTTC. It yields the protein CASSPLAGDYEQYF.